Included here is one TCR beta chain sequence, with context. The record originates from a study of T cell changes during pregnancy in multiple sclerosis. The CDR3 is made up of 13 amino acids. The germline gives CDR1 SGHVS, CDR2 FNYEAQ. The V end lost 1 base, the J end lost 5 bases, and 6 bases lay between the germline ends. Measured with immunoSEQ multiplex PCR; TCRdb has only the in-frame clones, and not every one. The sample records 30,000 to 45,000 clones, 85% to 95% being singletons. The source of this sequence is a female donor with multiple sclerosis, enrolled in a pregnancy study. The material sequenced was PBMCs (not recorded whether the cells were cultured). The rearrangement uses TRBV7-6 and TRBJ2-1; D is unresolved. CDR3 bases: TGTGCCAGCAGCTTAGGAAGAAACAATGAGCAGTTCTTC. This encodes CASSLGRNNEQFF.